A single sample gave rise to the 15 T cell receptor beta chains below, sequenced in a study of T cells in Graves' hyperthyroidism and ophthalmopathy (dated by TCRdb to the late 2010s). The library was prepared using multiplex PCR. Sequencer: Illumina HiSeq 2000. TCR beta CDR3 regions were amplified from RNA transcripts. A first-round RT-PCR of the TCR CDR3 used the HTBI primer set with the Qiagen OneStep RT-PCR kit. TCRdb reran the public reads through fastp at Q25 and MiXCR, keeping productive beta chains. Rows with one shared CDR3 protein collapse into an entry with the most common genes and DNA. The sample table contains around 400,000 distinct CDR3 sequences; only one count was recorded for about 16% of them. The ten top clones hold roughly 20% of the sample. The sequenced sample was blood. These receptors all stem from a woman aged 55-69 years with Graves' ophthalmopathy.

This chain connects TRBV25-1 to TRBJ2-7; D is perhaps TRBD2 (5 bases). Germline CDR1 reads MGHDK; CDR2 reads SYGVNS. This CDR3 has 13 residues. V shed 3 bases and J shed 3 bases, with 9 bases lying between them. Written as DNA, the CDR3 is TGTGCCAGCAGTGATTCCGGGAACTACGAGCAGTACTTC. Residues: CASSDSGNYEQYF.

Written as DNA, the CDR3 is TGTGCCAGCAGCCCCGTAGGAGCTCACAATGAGCAGTTCTTC. Protein: CASSPVGAHNEQFF. The chain employs TRBV7-6 and TRBJ2-1; no clear D. The CDR3 length is 14 residues. The ends were cut back, 5 bases at V and 5 bases at J, with 13 bases in the middle. Germline-derived CDR1 and CDR2 are SGHVS and FNYEAQ.

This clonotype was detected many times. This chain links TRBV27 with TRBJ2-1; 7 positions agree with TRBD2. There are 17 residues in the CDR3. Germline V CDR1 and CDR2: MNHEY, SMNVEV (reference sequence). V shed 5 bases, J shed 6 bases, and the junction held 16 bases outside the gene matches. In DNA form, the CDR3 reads TGTGCCAGCAGTGCACGACCGGCGGGAGAGTCTCCCAATGAGCAGTTCTTC. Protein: CASSARPAGESPNEQFF.

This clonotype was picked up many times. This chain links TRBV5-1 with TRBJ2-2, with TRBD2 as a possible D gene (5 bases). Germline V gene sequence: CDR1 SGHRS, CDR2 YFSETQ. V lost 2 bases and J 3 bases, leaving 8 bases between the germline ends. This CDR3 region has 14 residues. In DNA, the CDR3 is TGCGCCAGCAGCTTAGCGGATTACACCGGGGAGCTGTTTTTT. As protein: CASSLADYTGELFF.

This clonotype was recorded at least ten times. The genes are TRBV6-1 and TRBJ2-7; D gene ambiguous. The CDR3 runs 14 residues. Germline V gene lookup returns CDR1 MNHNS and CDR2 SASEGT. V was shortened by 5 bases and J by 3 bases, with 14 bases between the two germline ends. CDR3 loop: CASSYRSANYEQYF. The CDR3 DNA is TGTGCCAGCAGTTACCGGTCAGCGAACTACGAGCAGTACTTC.

CDR3 DNA: TGTGCCAGCAGTTACGGCGGGGCAAGCTCCTACAATGAGCAGTTCTTC. Protein sequence: CASSYGGASSYNEQFF. The genes are TRBV6-2 or TRBV6-3 and TRBJ2-1; perhaps TRBD2 as D (6 bases). The CDR3 loop spans 16 amino acids. Germline loops: CDR1 MNHEY, CDR2 SVGEGT. Trimming shortened V by 2 bases and J by 0 bases, and 11 bases separated the two germline ends.

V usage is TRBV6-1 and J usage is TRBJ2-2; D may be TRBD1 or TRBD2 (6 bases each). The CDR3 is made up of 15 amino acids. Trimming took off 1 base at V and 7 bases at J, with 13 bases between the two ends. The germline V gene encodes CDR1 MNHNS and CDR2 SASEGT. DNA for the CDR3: TGTGCCAGCAGTGAAGGGGGGGCGCTTTTCGGGGAGCTGTTTTTT. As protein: CASSEGGALFGELFF.

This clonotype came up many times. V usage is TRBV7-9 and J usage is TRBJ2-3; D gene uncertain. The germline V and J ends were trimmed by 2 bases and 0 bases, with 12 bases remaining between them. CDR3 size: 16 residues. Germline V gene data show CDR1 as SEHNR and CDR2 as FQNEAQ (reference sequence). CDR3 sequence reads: CASSLPRGTSTDTQYF. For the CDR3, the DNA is TGTGCCAGCAGCTTACCTCGCGGCACCAGCACAGATACGCAGTATTTT. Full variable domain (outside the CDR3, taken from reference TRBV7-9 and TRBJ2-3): DTGVSQNPRHKITKRGQNVTFRCDPISEHNRLYWYRQTLGQGPEFLTYFQNEAQLEKSRLLSDRFSAERPKGSFSTLEIQRTEQGDSAMYLCASSLPRGTSTDTQYFGPGTRLTVL.

This CDR3 is CASSRRQGEEKLFF. The CDR3 DNA sequence: TGCGCCAGCAGTCGTAGACAGGGGGAGGAAAAACTGTTTTTT. The J gene is TRBJ1-4, the V gene TRBV4-1; 9 nucleotides agree with TRBD1. Germline CDR1 reads MGHRA; CDR2 reads YSYEKL. V dropped 6 bases and J dropped 8; count of bases not matched to a gene: 7. The CDR3 sequence is 14 residues long.

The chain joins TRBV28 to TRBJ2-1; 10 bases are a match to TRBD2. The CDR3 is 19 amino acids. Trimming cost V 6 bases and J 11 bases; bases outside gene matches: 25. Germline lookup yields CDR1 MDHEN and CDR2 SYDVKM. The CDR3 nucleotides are TGTGCCAGCAGCATGGCGAGATCTGGACTAGCGGAACCGAGTTGGCAGCAGTTCTTC. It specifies CASSMARSGLAEPSWQQFF.

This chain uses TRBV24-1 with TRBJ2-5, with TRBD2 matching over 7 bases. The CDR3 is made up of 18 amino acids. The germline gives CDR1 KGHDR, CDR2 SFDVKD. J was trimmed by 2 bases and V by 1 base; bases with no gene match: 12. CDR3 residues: CATSDFRTRGVGQETQYF. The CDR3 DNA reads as TGTGCCACCAGTGATTTCAGGACCCGGGGGGTAGGGCAAGAGACCCAGTACTTC.

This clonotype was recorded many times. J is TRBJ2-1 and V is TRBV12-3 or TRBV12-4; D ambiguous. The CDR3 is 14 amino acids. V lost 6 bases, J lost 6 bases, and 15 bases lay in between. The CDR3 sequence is CASREWSVANEQFF. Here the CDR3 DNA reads TGTGCCAGCAGGGAGTGGTCCGTCGCCAATGAGCAGTTCTTC.

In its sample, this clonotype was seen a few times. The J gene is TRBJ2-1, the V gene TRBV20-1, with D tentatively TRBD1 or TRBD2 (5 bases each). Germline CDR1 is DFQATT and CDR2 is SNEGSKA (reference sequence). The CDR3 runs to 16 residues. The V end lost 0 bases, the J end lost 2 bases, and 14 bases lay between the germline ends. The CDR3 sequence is CSARDPSRGTYNEQFF. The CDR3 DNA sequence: TGCAGTGCTAGAGATCCTTCGAGGGGAACCTACAATGAGCAGTTCTTC.

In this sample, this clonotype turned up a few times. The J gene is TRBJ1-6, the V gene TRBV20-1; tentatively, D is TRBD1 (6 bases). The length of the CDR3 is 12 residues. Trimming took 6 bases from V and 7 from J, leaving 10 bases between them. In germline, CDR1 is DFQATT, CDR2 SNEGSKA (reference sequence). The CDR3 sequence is CSAGQPNSPLHF. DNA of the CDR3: TGCAGTGCCGGACAGCCCAATTCACCCCTCCACTTT.

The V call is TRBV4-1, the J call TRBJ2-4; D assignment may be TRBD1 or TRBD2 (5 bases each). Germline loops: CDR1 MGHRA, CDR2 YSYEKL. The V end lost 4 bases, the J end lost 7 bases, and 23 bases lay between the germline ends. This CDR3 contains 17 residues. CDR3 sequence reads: CASSPGGAQGRRNIQYF. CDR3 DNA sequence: TGCGCCAGCAGCCCGGGTGGTGCGCAGGGACGACGGAACATTCAGTACTTC.